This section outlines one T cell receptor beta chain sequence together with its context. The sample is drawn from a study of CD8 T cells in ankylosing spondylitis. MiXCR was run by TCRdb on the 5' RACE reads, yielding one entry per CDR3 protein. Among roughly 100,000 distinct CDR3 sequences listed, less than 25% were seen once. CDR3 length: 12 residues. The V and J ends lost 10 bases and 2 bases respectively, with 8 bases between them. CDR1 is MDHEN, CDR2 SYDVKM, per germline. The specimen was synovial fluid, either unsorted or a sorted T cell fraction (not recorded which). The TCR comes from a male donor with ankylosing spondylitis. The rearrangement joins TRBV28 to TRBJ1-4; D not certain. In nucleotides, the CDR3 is TGTGCCACCAAACGGACTAATGAAAAACTGTTTTTT. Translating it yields CATKRTNEKLFF.